The entry below describes one T cell receptor (beta chain). This sample was taken from a study of blood T cell repertoires in COVID-19. Some clones are missing from TCRdb's copy, which holds only in-frame ones; the method was immunoSEQ multiplex PCR. Among about 70,000 clones, around 87% were seen once, and the ten largest hold less than 15%. This CDR3 has 14 amino acids. The V and J ends lost 0 bases and 1 base respectively, with 4 bases between them. CDR1 is SGHNT, CDR2 YYREEE, per germline (reference sequence). The V and J genes are TRBV5-4 and TRBJ2-2; D ambiguous. The sequenced sample consisted of peripheral blood. The origin of this receptor is a human donor in a cohort sampled during active COVID-19. In DNA form, the CDR3 reads TGTGCCAGCAGCTTGGGGAGGAACACCGGGGAGCTGTTTTTT. It yields the protein CASSLGRNTGELFF. The variable domain in full, with the rest retrieved from reference TRBV5-4 and TRBJ2-2, is ETGVTQSPTHLIKTRGQQVTLRCSSQSGHNTVSWYQQALGQGPQFIFQYYREEENGRGNFPPRFSGLQFPNYSSELNVNALELDDSALYLCASSLGRNTGELFFGEGSRLTVL.